This T cell receptor (beta chain) is from a study of T cells expressing NK-cell markers. TCRdb reworked the 5' RACE reads into one entry per CDR3 protein, no DNA. The listing records roughly 170,000 distinct CDR3 sequences. The CDR3 is 16 amino acids. The germline gives CDR1 SGHRS, CDR2 YFSETQ. The sequence was collected from a woman between 18 and 70 years old in good health. Material for sequencing was blood T cells: a sorted CD56 or NKG2C T cell subset, CD4+ or CD8+ T cells, or bulk PBMC T cells (not recorded which). This chain uses TRBV5-1 with TRBJ2-7. The CDR3 loop reads CASSRVVSDLVSEQYF.